These T cell receptor beta chains were read from a single sample in a study of response to subunit inactivated influenza vaccine. Each CDR3 protein is one row after TCRdb ran MiXCR on the RT-PCR reads. The top ten clones hold roughly 11% of a sample with roughly 700,000 distinct CDR3 sequences, around a sixth of them seen once. Sequencing used PBMCs from blood, obtained roughly 13 days after vaccination. These receptors originate from a man in his forties or fifties who received an inactivated influenza vaccine. CDR3s include the opening cysteine and the closing phenylalanine or tryptophan. The D gene is left open where the match is weak. Expanded clones get a size class; other rows say once, few or many, or leave the size out.

-	TRBV11-2	TRBJ2-6	-	TGTGCCAGCAGCCTACGGGAGGGCAGGGGGCTAGGTGGGGCCAACGTCCTGACTTTC	CASSLREGRGLGGANVLTF
many	TRBV7-2	TRBJ2-7	-	TGTGCCAGCAGACGCAGACATTTGAGCTCCTACGAGCAGTACTTC	CASRRRHLSSYEQYF
-	TRBV11-2	TRBJ2-7	-	TGTGCCAGCAGCTTAGACAGGGTTTCAATATACGAGCAGTACTTC	CASSLDRVSIYEQYF
few	TRBV20-1	TRBJ2-3	-	TGCAGTGCTAGAGATTTAATGAGTTCATCAGATACGCAGTATTTT	CSARDLMSSSDTQYF
few	TRBV12-3/TRBV12-4	TRBJ2-3	TRBD2	TGTGCCAGCAGTTTCTTTCTAGCGGAATACACAGATACGCAGTATTTT	CASSFFLAEYTDTQYF
few	TRBV20-1	TRBJ2-1	-	TGCAGTGCTAAGAACCGGGACCAAAACTACAATGAGCAGTTCTTC	CSAKNRDQNYNEQFF
-	TRBV28	TRBJ2-7	-	TGTGCCAGCAGATCTCCTGGGGGTTACGAGCAGTACTTC	CASRSPGGYEQYF
many	TRBV27	TRBJ2-2	-	TGTGCCAGCAGTTTAAAGTGGGGGGCCGGGGAGCTGTTTTTT	CASSLKWGAGELFF
-	TRBV30	TRBJ2-7	-	TGTGCCTGGGGGACCGCCTACGAGCAGTACTTC	CAWGTAYEQYF
-	TRBV7-3	TRBJ2-5	-	TGTGCCAGCAGCCCTGGGGTTTGGGAGACCCAGTACTTC	CASSPGVWETQYF
few	TRBV5-5	TRBJ2-5	TRBD2	TGTGCCAGCAGTTATCTCGGGGGGGAATACCAAGAGACCCAGTACTTC	CASSYLGGEYQETQYF
many	TRBV12-3/TRBV12-4	TRBJ2-3	-	TGTGCCAGCAGTTTAGCCTCTGTCGATACGCAGTATTTT	CASSLASVDTQYF
few	TRBV5-6	TRBJ2-1	TRBD1	TGTGCCAGCAGCCTGGGACAGATCTTCTCCTACAATGAGCAGTTCTTC	CASSLGQIFSYNEQFF
few	TRBV12-3/TRBV12-4	TRBJ2-7	-	TGTGCCAGCAGTTCTGAAAGGGTCTATTACGAGCAGTACTTC	CASSSERVYYEQYF
many	TRBV12-3/TRBV12-4	TRBJ2-5	-	TGTGCCAGCAGTTTTGGAGAGACCCAGTACTTC	CASSFGETQYF
many	TRBV30	TRBJ2-4	-	TGTGCCACCGGGGGCAGAGGAAACCGCAAAAACATTCAGTACTTC	CATGGRGNRKNIQYF
few	TRBV10-3	TRBJ2-1	TRBD2	TGTGCCATCAGTGGCTATAGCGGGGGTGTGTACAATGAGCAGTTCTTC	CAISGYSGGVYNEQFF
few	TRBV6-2/TRBV6-3	TRBJ2-7	-	TGTGCCAGCAGCAGGACTCCCGGGAACGAGCAGTACTTC	CASSRTPGNEQYF
few	TRBV7-9	TRBJ2-7	-	TGTGCCAGCAGCCCCAATCCGCGCGGAAAATTGTACGAGCAGTACTTC	CASSPNPRGKLYEQYF
few	TRBV11-2	TRBJ1-2	-	TGTGCCAGCAGCTTAGTCTTGACGGGCACGGGAACTGTCGACTATGGCTACACCTTC	CASSLVLTGTGTVDYGYTF
-	TRBV7-9	TRBJ2-6	-	TGTGCCAGCACCCCATGGGATGGGGCCAACGTCCTGACTTTC	CASTPWDGANVLTF
-	TRBV10-3	TRBJ2-3	TRBD2	TGTGCCATCAGCAGAGGACTAGCGGGAGGAACTAGCACAGATACGCAGTATTTT	CAISRGLAGGTSTDTQYF
many	TRBV29-1	TRBJ2-7	TRBD1	TGCAGCGCCAGAGGGACAGGGGGCCTCGAGCAGTACTTC	CSARGTGGLEQYF
few	TRBV10-3	TRBJ2-5	TRBD1	TGTGCCATCAGTGAGTCGGAACAGGGGAGAGGCCAAGAGACCCAGTACTTC	CAISESEQGRGQETQYF
-	TRBV20-1	TRBJ2-3	TRBD1	TGCAGTGCTGTACCCGGGACAGGGACAACAGATACGCAGTATTTT	CSAVPGTGTTDTQYF
few	TRBV7-9	TRBJ1-4	TRBD1	TGTGCCAGCAGCTTAACGGGGACAGGAATTAATGAAAAACTGTTTTTT	CASSLTGTGINEKLFF
-	TRBV12-3/TRBV12-4	TRBJ1-6	TRBD1	TGTGCCAGCAGTCTTTTTGGACAGGGCCGGTCACCCCTCCACTTT	CASSLFGQGRSPLHF
few	TRBV20-1	TRBJ2-7	TRBD2	TGCAGTGCTAGAGATGGCGGCGGGAGGGCCTACGAGCAGTACTTC	CSARDGGGRAYEQYF
-	TRBV7-2	TRBJ1-5	-	TGTGCCAGCAGCTCCTTCGGGACCAATAATCAGCCCCAGCATTTT	CASSSFGTNNQPQHF
-	TRBV10-3	TRBJ2-3	-	TGTGCCATCAGTGAGCCGGGTAGGGGAACAGATACGCAGTATTTT	CAISEPGRGTDTQYF